A few counts support the clone carrying this T cell receptor (beta chain). Only in-frame clones appear in the TCRdb table, and some are missing; sequencing was by immunoSEQ multiplex PCR. The sample lists roughly 23,000 clones; 40% to 50% were seen once. This entry belongs to a study of neoadjuvant anti-PD-1 for oral cavity cancer. V shed 6 bases, J shed 7 bases, and the junction held 7 bases outside the gene matches. Germline loops: CDR1 SGHTA, CDR2 FQGNSA. The length of the CDR3 is 14 residues. The time point was: after neoadjuvant nivolumab, at surgical resection. The chain recombines TRBV7-2 with TRBJ2-4; 9 bases map to TRBD1. The sequencing used tumor tissue, collected after nivolumab (anti-PD-1) treatment. The TCR was taken from a person between 40 and 85 years old with oral cavity squamous cell carcinoma. As DNA, the CDR3 is TGTGCCAGCAGTCGCACCGGGACAGGGAACATTCAGTACTTC. Its translation is CASSRTGTGNIQYF. The whole variable domain, remainder taken from reference TRBV7-2 and TRBJ2-4, is GAGVSQSPSNKVTEKGKDVELRCDPISGHTALYWYRQSLGQGLEFLIYFQGNSAPDKSGLPSDRFSAERTGGSVSTLTIQRTQQEDSAVYLCASSRTGTGNIQYFGAGTRLSVL.